The 5 T cell receptor beta chains given below trace back to one sample, sequenced in a study of shared clonotypes between healthy human individuals. The naive CD8 population came from CD45RO-negative cells selected for CCR7, without terminally differentiated effector memory CD45RA+ cells. TCRdb's copy holds only in-frame clones and misses some; the assay was immunoSEQ multiplex PCR. The table has approximately 600,000 clones, roughly 96% seen once. Material: naive CD8+ T cells sorted from blood. Receptors were obtained from a woman aged 25 to 39 in good health.

This chain uses TRBV19 with TRBJ1-5; 9 bases line up with TRBD1. The CDR3 is made up of 18 amino acids. Germline CDR1 is LNHDA and CDR2 is SQIVND (reference sequence). The V and J ends lost 1 base and 3 bases, in that order; junction bases with no gene match: 10. CDR3 sequence (DNA): TGTGCCAGTAGTATAGTCGGACAGGGGATGGGTGACAATCAGCCCCAGCATTTT. Its translation: CASSIVGQGMGDNQPQHF. The full variable domain, in which reference TRBV19 and TRBJ1-5 provide the parts outside the CDR3, is DGGITQSPKYLFRKEGQNVTLSCEQNLNHDAMYWYRQDPGQGLRLIYYSQIVNDFQKGDIAEGYSVSREKKESFPLTVTSAQKNPTAFYLCASSIVGQGMGDNQPQHFGDGTRLSIL.

V and J are TRBV28 and TRBJ2-7; no definite D call. The V and J ends lost 3 bases and 0 bases respectively, with 6 bases between them. Germline CDR1 reads MDHEN; CDR2 reads SYDVKM. This CDR3 is 13 amino acids long. The CDR3 bases are TGTGCCAGCAGTTTTGGCAACTCCTACGAGCAGTACTTC. As protein: CASSFGNSYEQYF.

The chain employs TRBV6-5 and TRBJ1-1, with D hard to call. V lost 0 bases to trimming and J lost 7 bases, with 12 bases between them. Germline V gene sequence: CDR1 MNHEY, CDR2 SVGAGI. The CDR3 length is 14 residues. CDR3 sequence (DNA): TGTGCCAGCAGTTACTCGAATGTCGTAGGTGAAGCTTTCTTT. Protein sequence: CASSYSNVVGEAFF.

The chain carries TRBV13 and TRBJ2-1, with D possibly being TRBD2 (6 bases). This CDR3 region has 15 residues. The germline gives CDR1 PRHDT, CDR2 FYEKMQ (reference sequence). V dropped 1 base and J dropped 3 bases, with 10 bases sitting between them. CDR3 bases: TGTGCCAGCAGCTTAGCGGGAGCTAGCTACAATGAGCAGTTCTTC. It is translated as CASSLAGASYNEQFF.

Note on this clone: The sample contains more than one DNA sequence encoding this CDR3. The V and J genes are TRBV9 and TRBJ1-1; D call uncertain. Germline-derived CDR1 and CDR2 are SGDLS and YYNGEE. V was cut by 2 bases and J by 1 base, with 6 bases left in between. The CDR3 has 13 amino acids. CDR3 DNA: TGTGCCAGCAGCGTCCCCCCGAACACTGAAGCTTTCTTT. Its translation: CASSVPPNTEAFF.